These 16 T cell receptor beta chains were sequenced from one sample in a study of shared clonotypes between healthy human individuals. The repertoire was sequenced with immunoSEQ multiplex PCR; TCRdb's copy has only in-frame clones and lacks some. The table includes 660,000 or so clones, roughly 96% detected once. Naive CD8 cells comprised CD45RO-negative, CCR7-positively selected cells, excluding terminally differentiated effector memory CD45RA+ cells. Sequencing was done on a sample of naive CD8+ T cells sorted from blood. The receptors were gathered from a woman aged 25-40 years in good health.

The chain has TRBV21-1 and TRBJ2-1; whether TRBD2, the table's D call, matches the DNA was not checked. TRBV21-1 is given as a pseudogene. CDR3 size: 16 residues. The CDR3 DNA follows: TGTGCCAGCAGCAAATTCGCCCGGGACTTTCTGGGTGAGCAGTTCTTC. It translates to CASSKFARDFLGEQFF.

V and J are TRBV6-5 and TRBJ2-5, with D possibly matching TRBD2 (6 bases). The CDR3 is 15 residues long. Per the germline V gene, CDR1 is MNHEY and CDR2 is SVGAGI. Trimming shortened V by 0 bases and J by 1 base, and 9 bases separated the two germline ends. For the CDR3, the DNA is TGTGCCAGCAGTTACTCGGAGGGGCCCCAAGAGACCCAGTACTTC. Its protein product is CASSYSEGPQETQYF.

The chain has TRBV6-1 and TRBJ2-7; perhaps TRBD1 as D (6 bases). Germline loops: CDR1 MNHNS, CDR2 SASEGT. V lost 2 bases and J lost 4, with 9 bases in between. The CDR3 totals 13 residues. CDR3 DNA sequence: TGTGCCAGCAGTGAAACCAGGGGTTACGAGCAGTACTTC. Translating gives CASSETRGYEQYF.

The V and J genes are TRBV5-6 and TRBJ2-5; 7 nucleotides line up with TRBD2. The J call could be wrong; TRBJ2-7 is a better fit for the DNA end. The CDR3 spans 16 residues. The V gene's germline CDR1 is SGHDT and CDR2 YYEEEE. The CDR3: CASIFWAAGERDEQYF. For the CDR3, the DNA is TGTGCCAGCATTTTTTGGGCGGCGGGAGAAAGGGACGAGCAGTACTTC.

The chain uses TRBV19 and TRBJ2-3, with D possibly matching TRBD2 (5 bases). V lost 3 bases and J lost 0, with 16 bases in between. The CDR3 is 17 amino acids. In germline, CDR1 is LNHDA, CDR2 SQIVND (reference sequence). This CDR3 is CASSILRADPSTDTQYF. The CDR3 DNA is TGTGCCAGTAGTATTCTGCGGGCGGACCCTAGCACAGATACGCAGTATTTT.

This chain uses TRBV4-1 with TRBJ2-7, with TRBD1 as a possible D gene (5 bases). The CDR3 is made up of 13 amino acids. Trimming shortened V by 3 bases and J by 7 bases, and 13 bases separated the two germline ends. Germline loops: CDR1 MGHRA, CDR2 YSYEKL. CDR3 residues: CASSQGPYGEQYF. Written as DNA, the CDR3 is TGCGCCAGCAGCCAGGGGCCATACGGAGAGCAGTACTTC.

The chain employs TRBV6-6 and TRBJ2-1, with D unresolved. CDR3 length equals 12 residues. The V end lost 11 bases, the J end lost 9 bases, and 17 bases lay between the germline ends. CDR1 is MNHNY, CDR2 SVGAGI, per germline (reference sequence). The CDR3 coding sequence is TGTGCCGTCGGTACCGACGGCGGTGAGCAGTTCTTC. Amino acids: CAVGTDGGEQFF.

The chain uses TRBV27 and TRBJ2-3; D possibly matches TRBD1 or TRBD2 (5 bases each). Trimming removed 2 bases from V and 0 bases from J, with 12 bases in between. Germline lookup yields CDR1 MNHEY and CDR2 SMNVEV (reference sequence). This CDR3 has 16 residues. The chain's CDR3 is CASSLVSGPSTDTQYF. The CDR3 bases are TGTGCCAGCAGTTTAGTTTCGGGACCAAGCACAGATACGCAGTATTTT.

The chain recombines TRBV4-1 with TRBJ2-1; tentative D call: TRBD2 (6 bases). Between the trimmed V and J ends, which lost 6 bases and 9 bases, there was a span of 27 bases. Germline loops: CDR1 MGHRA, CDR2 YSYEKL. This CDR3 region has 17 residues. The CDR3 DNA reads TGCGCCAGCAGTTACAAACCACTCGGACGGGAGTGGCTTGAGCAGTTCTTC. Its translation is CASSYKPLGREWLEQFF.

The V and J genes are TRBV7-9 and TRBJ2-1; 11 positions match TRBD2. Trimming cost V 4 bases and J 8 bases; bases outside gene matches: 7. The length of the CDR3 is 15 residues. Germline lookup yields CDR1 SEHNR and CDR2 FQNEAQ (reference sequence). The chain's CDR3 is CASSSTSGSTDEQFF. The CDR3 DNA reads TGTGCCAGCAGCTCCACTAGCGGGAGTACAGATGAGCAGTTCTTC.

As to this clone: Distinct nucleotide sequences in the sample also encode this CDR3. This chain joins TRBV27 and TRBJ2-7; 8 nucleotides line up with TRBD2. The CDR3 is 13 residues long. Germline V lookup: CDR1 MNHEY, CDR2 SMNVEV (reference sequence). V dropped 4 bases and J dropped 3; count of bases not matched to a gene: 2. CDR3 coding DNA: TGTGCCAGCAGTTCCGGGAGGGACTACGAGCAGTACTTC. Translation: CASSSGRDYEQYF.

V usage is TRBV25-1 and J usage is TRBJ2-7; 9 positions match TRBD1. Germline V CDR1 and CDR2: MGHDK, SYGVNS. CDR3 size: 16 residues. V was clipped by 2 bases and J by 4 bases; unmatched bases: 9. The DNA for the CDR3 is TGTGCCAGCAGTGAACCGGACGGGACAGGGCTGTACGAGCAGTACTTC. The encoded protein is CASSEPDGTGLYEQYF.

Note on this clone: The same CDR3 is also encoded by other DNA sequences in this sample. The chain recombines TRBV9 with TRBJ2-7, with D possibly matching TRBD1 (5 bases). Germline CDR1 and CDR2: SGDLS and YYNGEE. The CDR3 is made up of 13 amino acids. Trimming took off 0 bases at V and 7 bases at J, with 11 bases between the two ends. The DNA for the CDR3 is TGTGCCAGCAGCGTAGGGGGCGGTACTGAGCAGTACTTC. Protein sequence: CASSVGGGTEQYF.

CDR3 amino acids: CASSQGGRNQPYEQYF. The CDR3 region has the DNA TGTGCCAGCAGCCAGGGCGGACGAAACCAACCCTACGAGCAGTACTTC. The rearrangement joins TRBV4-2 to TRBJ2-7, with D uncertain. V lost 3 bases and J 2 bases, leaving 17 bases between the germline ends. CDR1 LGHNA and CDR2 YNFKEQ come from the germline V gene. The CDR3 spans 16 residues.

CDR3 in DNA: TGTGCCAGCAGGAATCAACAGGGGCCGGACACTGAAGCTTTCTTT. Its protein is CASRNQQGPDTEAFF. The rearrangement links TRBV2 to TRBJ1-1; 7 bases are shared with TRBD1. The CDR3 is 15 residues long. Per germline, CDR1 SNHLY and CDR2 FYNNEI. Trimming took 6 bases from V and 3 from J; bases not matched to a gene: 10.

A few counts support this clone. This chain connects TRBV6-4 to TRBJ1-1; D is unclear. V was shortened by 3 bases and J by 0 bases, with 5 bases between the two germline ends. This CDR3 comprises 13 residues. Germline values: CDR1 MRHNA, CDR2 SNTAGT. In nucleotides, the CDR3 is TGTGCCAGCAGTGAACGGATGAACACTGAAGCTTTCTTT. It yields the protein CASSERMNTEAFF.